The 26 T cell receptor beta chains given below trace back to one sample, sequenced in a study of blood T cell repertoires in COVID-19. Assay: immunoSEQ multiplex PCR; the TCRdb copy retains only in-frame clones and omits some. The data contain about 250,000 clones, 80% to 95% of them singletons. Sequencing was performed on peripheral blood. The receptors come from a man younger than 45 with COVID-19, enrolled during active disease.

Of note for this clone: Mismatch with germline at one junction end may stem from a read error. J is TRBJ2-2 and V is TRBV10-3; D may be TRBD2 (5 bases). From germline, CDR1 is ENHRY and CDR2 SYGVKD. This CDR3 region has 12 residues. CDR3 coding DNA: TGTGCCATCAATGAGGACTGGGGGGAGCTGTTTTTT. Translation: CAINEDWGELFF.

The J gene is TRBJ1-1, the V gene TRBV11-2, with 9 bases lining up with TRBD1. The CDR3 spans 15 residues. Germline CDR1 SGHAT, CDR2 FQNNGV. The junction had 9 bases not matched to a gene; V was cut back by 5 bases and J by 5 bases. Here the CDR3 DNA reads TGTGCCAGCAGCCCCCGGGACAGGGTTATAACTGAAGCTTTCTTT. Amino acid sequence: CASSPRDRVITEAFF.

The CDR3 bases are TGCGCCAGCAGCCACCAGCCGGGACAGGGGAGTTTCTATGGCTACACCTTC. Translation gives CASSHQPGQGSFYGYTF. This chain connects TRBV4-1 to TRBJ1-2, with 10 bases identical to TRBD1. The junction had 11 bases not matched to a gene; V was cut back by 3 bases and J by 4 bases. CDR1 is MGHRA, CDR2 YSYEKL, per germline. The CDR3 loop spans 17 amino acids.

The genes are TRBV13 and TRBJ1-6, with 8 bases identical to TRBD1. V shed 5 bases, J shed 7 bases, and the junction held 7 bases outside the gene matches. The CDR3 totals 15 residues. Germline loops: CDR1 PRHDT, CDR2 FYEKMQ (reference sequence). The CDR3 bases are TGTGCCAGCAGCCCGCGGACAGGGAGGAATTCACCCCTCCACTTT. The encoded protein is CASSPRTGRNSPLHF.

The chain employs TRBV11-2 and TRBJ1-6; D unresolved. V gave up 8 bases and J gave up 5 bases, with 13 bases separating them. Germline loops: CDR1 SGHAT, CDR2 FQNNGV. The CDR3 loop spans 14 amino acids. The CDR3: CASGGSWNNSPLHF. CDR3 coding DNA: TGTGCCAGCGGCGGCAGTTGGAATAATTCACCCCTCCACTTT. Complete variable domain (other parts from reference TRBV11-2 and TRBJ1-6): EAGVAQSPRYKIIEKRQSVAFWCNPISGHATLYWYQQILGQGPKLLIQFQNNGVVDDSQLPKDRFSAERLKGVDSTLKIQPAKLEDSAVYLCASGGSWNNSPLHFGNGTRLTVT.

This clone was seen a single time. This chain uses TRBV7-9 with TRBJ1-1; 11 bases align to TRBD1. This CDR3 has 15 residues. Trimming removed 4 bases from V and 4 bases from J; junction bases left unmatched: 5. The germline V gene has CDR1 SEHNR and CDR2 FQNEAQ (reference sequence). The CDR3 nucleotides read TGTGCCAGCAGCTCACCGGGACAGGGGGGCACTGAAGCTTTCTTT. Protein product: CASSSPGQGGTEAFF.

The chain joins TRBV3-1 (or the pseudogene TRBV3-2) to TRBJ1-3; D is unclear. The V end lost 2 bases, the J end lost 0 bases, and 8 bases lay between the germline ends. The CDR3 has 15 amino acids. CDR1 is LGHDT, CDR2 YNNKEL, per germline (reference sequence). The CDR3, as DNA: TGTGCCAGCAGCCAACTGTCGGTCTCTGGAAACACCATATATTTT. Amino acid sequence: CASSQLSVSGNTIYF.

The gene calls are TRBV30 and TRBJ1-3; TRBD1 is a possible D gene (6 bases). The V gene lost 8 bases and the J gene lost 1 base, with 12 bases spanning the gap. The CDR3 covers 13 residues. CDR1 is GTSNPN, CDR2 SVGIG, per germline (reference sequence). CDR3 protein: CAHVRGSGNTIYF. In DNA form, the CDR3 reads TGTGCCCACGTCAGGGGATCTGGAAACACCATATATTTT.

The rearrangement joins TRBV5-1 to TRBJ2-2; TRBD1 or TRBD2 may be the D gene (5 bases each). Trimming stripped 4 bases from V and 2 bases from J, with 12 bases between. Germline V gene data show CDR1 as SGHRS and CDR2 as YFSETQ. The CDR3 length is 15 residues. CDR3 protein: CASSLGRTNTGELFF. CDR3 DNA: TGCGCCAGCAGCCTGGGACGGACAAACACCGGGGAGCTGTTTTTT.

The genes are TRBV6-1 and TRBJ2-3; possibly TRBD1 for D (6 bases). The CDR3 sequence is 14 residues long. Germline V lookup: CDR1 MNHNS, CDR2 SASEGT. The V and J ends lost 1 base and 5 bases respectively, with 10 bases between them. CDR3 loop: CASSEGRQVDTQYF. In DNA, the CDR3 is TGTGCCAGCAGTGAAGGTAGACAGGTAGATACGCAGTATTTT.

This chain links TRBV6-5 with TRBJ1-2; TRBD1 matches 8 bases. Germline-derived CDR1 and CDR2 are MNHEY and SVGAGI. The J segment lost 4 bases and the V segment lost 6 bases, leaving 10 bases of the junction unmatched. The CDR3 totals 15 residues. The CDR3 DNA sequence: TGTGCCAGCAGCCAAACCCAGGGGGCCAGCTATGGCTACACCTTC. Protein product: CASSQTQGASYGYTF.

The chain couples TRBV5-4 to TRBJ1-1; tentatively, D is TRBD1 (5 bases). This CDR3 is built from 16 residues. V was cut by 0 bases and J by 0 bases, with 12 bases left in between. CDR1 and CDR2 (germline): SGHNT, YYREEE (reference sequence). CDR3 protein: CASSLESRVMNTEAFF. The CDR3 DNA reads as TGTGCCAGCAGCTTGGAATCCAGGGTTATGAACACTGAAGCTTTCTTT. The variable domain in full, completed from reference TRBV5-4 and TRBJ1-1, reads ETGVTQSPTHLIKTRGQQVTLRCSSQSGHNTVSWYQQALGQGPQFIFQYYREEENGRGNFPPRFSGLQFPNYSSELNVNALELDDSALYLCASSLESRVMNTEAFFGQGTRLTVV.

This rearrangement joins TRBV7-3 to TRBJ1-6; D is possibly TRBD1 (5 bases). Germline CDR1 and CDR2: SGHTA and FQGTGA. With 6 bases removed from V and 10 bases from J, the gap between germline ends came to 13 bases. The CDR3 is made up of 13 amino acids. The CDR3: CASSPTVGSPLHF. The DNA for the CDR3 is TGTGCCAGCAGTCCGACAGTGGGCTCACCCCTCCACTTT. Full variable domain (missing parts from reference TRBV7-3 and TRBJ1-6): GAGVSQTPSNKVTEKGKYVELRCDPISGHTALYWYRQSLGQGPEFLIYFQGTGAADDSGLPNDRFFAVRPEGSVSTLKIQRTERGDSAVYLCASSPTVGSPLHFGNGTRLTVT.

The chain couples TRBV29-1 to TRBJ1-1; D possibly corresponds to TRBD1 (6 bases). CDR1 is SQVTM, CDR2 ANQGSEA, per germline. Trimming shortened V by 4 bases and J by 5 bases, and 14 bases separated the two germline ends. The CDR3 consists of 13 residues. DNA of the CDR3: TGCAGCGTTGGCGAAGGGGGAAGGACTGAAGCTTTCTTT. Amino acids: CSVGEGGRTEAFF.

V and J are TRBV2 and TRBJ1-5; no clear D gene. The CDR3 runs to 14 residues. The germline V gene encodes CDR1 SNHLY and CDR2 FYNNEI. V lost 2 bases to trimming and J lost 3 bases, with 8 bases between them. CDR3 bases: TGTGCCAGCAGTGAATTGACTGCCAATCAGCCCCAGCATTTT. Amino acid sequence: CASSELTANQPQHF.

V and J are TRBV19 and TRBJ1-5; D is uncertain. The V end lost 5 bases, the J end lost 6 bases, and 8 bases lay between the germline ends. This CDR3 is built from 12 residues. Germline loops: CDR1 LNHDA, CDR2 SQIVND (reference sequence). The CDR3 DNA reads as TGTGCCAGTAGTCCCCCAGGTCAGCCCCAGCATTTT. The encoded protein is CASSPPGQPQHF.

The chain combines TRBV23-1 with TRBJ2-5; possibly TRBD1 for D (6 bases). TRBV23-1 is an open reading frame whose function is uncertain. Trimming took 0 bases from V and 4 from J, leaving 18 bases between them. The CDR3 totals 17 residues. CDR3 in DNA: TGCGCCAGCAGTCAATCTTTGGGGGACAACTCCCGAGAGACCCAGTACTTC. Protein product: CASSQSLGDNSRETQYF.

V is TRBV7-7 and J is TRBJ1-2, with 7 bases aligning to TRBD1. The V gene end was trimmed by 1 base and the J gene end by 8 bases; junction bases not matched to a gene: 13. This CDR3 has 16 residues. Germline CDR1 SSHAT, CDR2 FNYEAQ (reference sequence). DNA of the CDR3: TGTGCCAGCAGCTTAGTTGCCGATCGCAGGGGGAGCGGCTACACCTTC. Protein sequence: CASSLVADRRGSGYTF.

As DNA, the CDR3 is TGTGCCAGCTCTCTTGACAGAGCCTCCTACGAGCAGTACTTC. Translating it yields CASSLDRASYEQYF. This chain connects TRBV18 to TRBJ2-7; D might be TRBD1 (5 bases). Per germline, CDR1 KGHSH and CDR2 LQKENI. CDR3 length equals 14 residues. With 6 bases removed from V and 0 bases from J, the gap between germline ends came to 12 bases.

The V call is TRBV4-2, the J call TRBJ1-3; 10 positions agree with TRBD1. V dropped 4 bases and J dropped 1; count of bases not matched to a gene: 7. The CDR3 loop spans 17 amino acids. Germline loops: CDR1 LGHNA, CDR2 YNFKEQ. CDR3 sequence reads: CASSRRPGQGSGNTIYF. Here the CDR3 DNA reads TGTGCCAGCAGCCGACGTCCGGGACAGGGGTCTGGAAACACCATATATTTT.

The gene calls are TRBV4-1 and TRBJ1-5; 8 nucleotides agree with TRBD1. This CDR3 spans 16 amino acids. Germline CDR1 and CDR2: MGHRA and YSYEKL. The J segment lost 6 bases and the V segment lost 5 bases, leaving 12 bases of the junction unmatched. This CDR3 reads CASSIQQGGGFQPQHF. The CDR3 DNA reads as TGCGCCAGCAGCATCCAACAGGGGGGCGGATTTCAGCCCCAGCATTTT.

This chain uses TRBV7-9 with TRBJ2-5, with TRBD1 identical over 7 bases. The CDR3 sequence is 16 residues long. Germline trimming cut 1 base from V and 3 bases from J; bases unmatched to any gene: 8. CDR1 SEHNR and CDR2 FQNEAQ come from the germline V gene (reference sequence). In nucleotides, the CDR3 is TGTGCCAGCAGCTTAGTAGGGACAGCACTGAAAGAGACCCAGTACTTC. Its translation: CASSLVGTALKETQYF.

The chain links TRBV24-1 to TRBJ2-1; TRBD2 is a possible D gene (5 bases). Germline CDR1 KGHDR, CDR2 SFDVKD. This CDR3 comprises 12 residues. The V gene lost 6 bases and the J gene lost 10 bases, with 12 bases spanning the gap. The CDR3 DNA reads TGTGCCACCAGTTCCGTCGGGAAGGAGCAGTTCTTC. Translated: CATSSVGKEQFF.

V gene TRBV7-9 combines with J gene TRBJ1-3, with a weak D call TRBD1 (5 bases). The CDR3 extends over 14 amino acids. The germline CDR1 and CDR2 sequences are SEHNR and FQNEAQ (reference sequence). V lost 3 bases and J 8 bases, leaving 14 bases between the germline ends. DNA of the CDR3: TGTGCCAGCAGCTTGGCCGGACATAGAGACACCATATATTTT. Amino acid sequence: CASSLAGHRDTIYF.

This clone was recorded once. The chain carries TRBV6-1 and TRBJ1-2; 10 bases align to TRBD1. The CDR3 consists of 14 residues. Trimming took 4 bases from V and 8 from J; bases not matched to a gene: 7. Germline V lookup: CDR1 MNHNS, CDR2 SASEGT. CDR3 bases: TGTGCCAGCAGTGCAAGGACAGGGGGAAACGGCTACACCTTC. It yields the protein CASSARTGGNGYTF.

The chain's CDR3 is CASSFCPNAIYF. CDR3 nucleotide sequence: TGTGCCAGCAGCTTTTGTCCTAATGCCATATATTTT. The chain couples TRBV11-3 to TRBJ1-3; D remains unclear. The germline V and J ends were trimmed by 3 bases and 11 bases, with 11 bases remaining between them. Looked up from germline, CDR1 is SGHNT and CDR2 is YENEEA. This CDR3 has 12 amino acids.